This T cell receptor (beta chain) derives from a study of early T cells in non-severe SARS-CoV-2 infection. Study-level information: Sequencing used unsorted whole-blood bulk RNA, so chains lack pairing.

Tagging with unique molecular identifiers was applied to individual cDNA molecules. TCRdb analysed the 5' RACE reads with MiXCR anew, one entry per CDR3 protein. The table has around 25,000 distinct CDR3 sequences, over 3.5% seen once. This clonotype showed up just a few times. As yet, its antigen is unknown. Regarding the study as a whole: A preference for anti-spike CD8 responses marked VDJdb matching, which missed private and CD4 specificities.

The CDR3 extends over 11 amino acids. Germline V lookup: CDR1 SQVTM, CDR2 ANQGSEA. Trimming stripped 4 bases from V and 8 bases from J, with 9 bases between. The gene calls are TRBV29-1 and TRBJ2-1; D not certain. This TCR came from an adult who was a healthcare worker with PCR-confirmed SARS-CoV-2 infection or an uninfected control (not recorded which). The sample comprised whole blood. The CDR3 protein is CSVGLLDEQFF. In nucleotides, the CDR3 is TGCAGCGTTGGGCTACTGGATGAGCAGTTCTTC.